The entry below gives a single T cell receptor beta chain sequence along with its context. Its antigen remains unidentified. Base qualities are not recorded, but no much larger clone differs from it by a single base. The V and J ends are trimmed by 1 base and 6 bases, leaving 6 bases between them. Counted from cysteine to phenylalanine, this CDR3 has 12 amino acids. Only the CDR3 part of the read is kept: 36 bases, read in frame from the first base. The CDR1 and CDR2 encoded by the germline V gene are MGHRA and YSYEKL. Libraries were prepared through the immunoSEQ multiplex PCR assay. For TCR sequencing, RNA was extracted from every sample and reverse transcribed into cDNA to serve as template. First-strand cDNA was synthesized using SuperScript III with a 2:1 mix of oligo-dT and random hexamers. A synthetic immune receptor repertoire was used to measure amplification bias, and any remaining bias was corrected computationally. The original pipeline was this. After raw reads were preprocessed to remove errors, the CDR3 was defined following IMGT conventions as running from the conserved cysteine to phenylalanine. Clonality was computed as 1 minus the Shannon entropy, with the entropy normalized by log2 of the number of productive unique TCRs. Scalp TCRbeta sequences were cross-referenced with sorted blood CD4 and CD8 repertoires so that the CD4 or CD8 identity of scalp clones could be inferred. What TCRdb holds here is the immuneACCESS table cut down to in-frame rearrangements. Part of the clones is not present; checked against another copy, under half of the missing clones reflect an unresolved V gene, and the others are unexplained. From that table come the V and J calls and clone size; the DNA was used to work out D and trimming. The sample has 90,000 to 100,000 clones on record, roughly two thirds of them singletons. Jointly, the top ten make up roughly 16% of the sample.

The time point label, as the study defines it: more than three weeks on oral tofacitinib. Taken with the paper, the label for treatment or condition translates to: oral pan-JAK inhibitor, 5-10 mg twice daily. Lesional scalp punch biopsies and peripheral blood were collected from alopecia areata patients. PBMCs were isolated by density centrifugation and stained for CD3, CD4 and CD8, after which CD4+ and CD8+ T cells were sorted on a FACSAria. The data derive from a study of CD8+ T cells in alopecia areata (dated by TCRdb to the late 2010s). For the study in its entirety: The treated patients, all with moderate-to-severe alopecia areata, were enrolled in an open-label pilot trial of oral tofacitinib given at 5 to 10 mg twice daily. Scalp clonality was compared among normal scalp (n=4), patchy alopecia areata scalp (n=8), and alopecia totalis/universalis scalp (n=8). In treated patients, disease severity was measured using the SALT score, which gives the percentage of scalp surface area affected. RNA came from the PAXgene miRNA kit for fixed scalp, the miRNeasy kit for PBMCs, and the RNeasy kit for mouse skin. Biopsies were taken from tofacitinib-treated patients at baseline and again at 4 and 24 weeks into treatment, and several of those patients also had a later scalp biopsy. Tofacitinib was administered for 6 to 18 months, and 6 months of follow-up off drug were then conducted to assess delayed response and recurrence. Human TCRbeta sequencing covered scalp tissue and sorted CD4+ and CD8+ peripheral blood T cells from patchy and totalis/universalis alopecia areata patients and healthy controls. TCRbeta CDR3 regions were amplified by immunoSEQ multiplex PCR with 35 Vbeta forward and 13 Jbeta reverse primers. To study T cell clonal expansion in alopecia areata, the researchers applied high-throughput TCRbeta sequencing to both the C3H/HeJ mouse model and human patients. What the authors observed across the whole study: Resident alphabeta T cells in normal human skin are also sequenced, complicating scalp TCR repertoire analysis, unlike mouse skin dominated by gammadelta T cells. Many expanded lesional clones persisted in scalp and blood during tofacitinib treatment, which may partly explain relapse after stopping treatment. Scalp clonality and the number of expanded CD8+ clones among the top 100 scalp clones were significantly decreased by tofacitinib. Compared with normal scalp, lesional scalp had higher clonality and more expanded CD8+ clones, particularly in alopecia totalis/universalis, a pattern that suggests antigenic drive. Because the treated cohort was small and had just a single nonresponder, larger studies are needed to establish links between baseline CD8+ expansion and response. Shared TCR sequences between patients were less evident than in mice, which may be partly attributable to HLA diversity in the patient population.

The sequence links TRBV4-1 to TRBJ1-1; the D gene lacks a confident call. The source was CD8+ T cells sorted from blood, collected at week 4, from a patient treated with tofacitinib. The sequence was obtained from a human donor with alopecia areata. The CDR3 loop reads CASSQVGSEAFF. At the DNA level, the sequence is TGCGCCAGCAGCCAAGTAGGCTCTGAAGCTTTCTTT.